This section outlines one TCR beta chain sequence together with its context. Its antigen is currently unknown. The CDR3 totals 13 residues. The germline V and J ends were trimmed by 4 bases and 1 base, with 5 bases remaining between them. Per the germline V gene, CDR1 is SNHLY and CDR2 is FYNNEI. This specimen comes from a study of shared clonotypes between healthy human individuals. As for the study in general: The donor pool was made up of a couple of women and a few men aged 18 to 49. Whole-study results and caveats: Rarefaction showed sorted-subset sequencing was incomplete despite large depth. Clonotype sharing among the donors was expected to vary with sequencing depth.

Produced via immunoSEQ multiplex PCR; TCRdb's table is partial and in-frame only. There are about 680,000 clones in the sample; roughly 94% occur only once, and approximately 24% lies in the top ten. Naive CD8 cells comprised CD45RO-negative, CCR7-positively selected cells, excluding terminally differentiated effector memory CD45RA+ cells. Input material: naive CD8+ T cells sorted from blood. The receptor was derived from a man younger than 45 in good health. The J gene is TRBJ1-3, the V gene TRBV2, with D hard to call. As DNA, the CDR3 is TGTGCCAGCAGTGCGCTTTCTGGAAACACCATATATTTT. It codes for CASSALSGNTIYF.